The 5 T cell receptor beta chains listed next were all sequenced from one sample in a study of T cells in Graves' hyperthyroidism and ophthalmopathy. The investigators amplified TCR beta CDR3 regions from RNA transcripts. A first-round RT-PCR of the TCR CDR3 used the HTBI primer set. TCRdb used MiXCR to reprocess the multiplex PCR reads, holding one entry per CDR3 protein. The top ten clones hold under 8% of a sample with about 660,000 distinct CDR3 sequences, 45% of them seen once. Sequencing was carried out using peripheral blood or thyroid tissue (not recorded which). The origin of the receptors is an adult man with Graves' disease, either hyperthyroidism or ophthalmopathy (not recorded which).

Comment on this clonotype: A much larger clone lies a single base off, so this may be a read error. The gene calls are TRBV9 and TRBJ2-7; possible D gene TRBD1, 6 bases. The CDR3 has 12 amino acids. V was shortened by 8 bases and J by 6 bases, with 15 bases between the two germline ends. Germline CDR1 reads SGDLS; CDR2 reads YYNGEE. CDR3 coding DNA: TGTGCCAGTGGGGGCCATGCGGGCGAGCAGTACTTC. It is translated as CASGGHAGEQYF. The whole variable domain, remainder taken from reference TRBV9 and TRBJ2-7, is DSGVTQTPKHLITATGQRVTLRCSPRSGDLSVYWYQQSLDQGLQFLIQYYNGEERAKGNILERFSAQQFPDLHSELNLSSLELGDSALYFCASGGHAGEQYFGPGTRLTVT.

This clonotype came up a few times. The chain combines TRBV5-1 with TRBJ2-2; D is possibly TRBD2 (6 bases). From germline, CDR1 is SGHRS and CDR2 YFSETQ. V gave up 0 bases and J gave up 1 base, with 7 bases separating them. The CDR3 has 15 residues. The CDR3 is CASSLGTKNTGELFF. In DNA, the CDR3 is TGCGCCAGCAGCTTGGGGACTAAGAACACCGGGGAGCTGTTTTTT. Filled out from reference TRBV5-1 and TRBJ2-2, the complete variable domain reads KAGVTQTPRYLIKTRGQQVTLSCSPISGHRSVSWYQQTPGQGLQFLFEYFSETQRNKGNFPGRFSGRQFSNSRSEMNVSTLELGDSALYLCASSLGTKNTGELFFGEGSRLTVL.

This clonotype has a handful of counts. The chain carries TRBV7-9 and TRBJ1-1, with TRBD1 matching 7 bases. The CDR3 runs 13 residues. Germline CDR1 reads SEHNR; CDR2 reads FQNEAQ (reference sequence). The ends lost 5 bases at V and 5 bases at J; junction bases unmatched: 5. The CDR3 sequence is CASSREGATEAFF. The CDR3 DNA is TGTGCCAGCAGCCGAGAGGGGGCAACTGAAGCTTTCTTT.

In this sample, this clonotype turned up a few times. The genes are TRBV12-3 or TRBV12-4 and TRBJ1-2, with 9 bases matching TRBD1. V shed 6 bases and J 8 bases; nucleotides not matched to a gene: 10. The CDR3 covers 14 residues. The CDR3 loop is CASSGRTGDNGYTF. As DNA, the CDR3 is TGTGCCAGCAGCGGACGGACAGGGGATAACGGCTACACCTTC.

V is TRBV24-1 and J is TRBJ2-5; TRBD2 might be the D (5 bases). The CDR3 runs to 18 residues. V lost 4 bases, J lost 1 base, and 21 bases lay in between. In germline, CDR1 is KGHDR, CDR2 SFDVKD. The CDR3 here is CATSDPEQLFEGQETQYF. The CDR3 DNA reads TGTGCCACCAGTGACCCAGAGCAGCTATTCGAGGGCCAAGAGACCCAGTACTTC.